The 16 T cell receptor beta chains presented below share a single source sample, sequenced in a study of T cell clones after liver transplantation (dated by TCRdb to the late 2010s). Receptors were amplified or captured by the immunoSEQ multiplex PCR assay. As stored in TCRdb, this immuneACCESS dataset retains in-frame rearrangements with V and J assigned. A fraction of the clones does not appear; measured against another copy, unresolved V genes explain less than half of the discrepancy, and the remainder lacks a known reason. The sample yields tens of thousands of clones; less than 75% were counted once. The ten largest clonotypes hold around 9.1% of the sample. The input for sequencing was CD4+ T cells from blood, taken at the 22-month timepoint. The receptors stem from a human patient who received a liver transplant. Following a transplant, a fraction of the T cells may be traceable to the graft donor.

CDR3 sequence reads: CATSMDSLSGANVLTF. Here the CDR3 DNA reads TGTGCCACCAGCATGGACAGTCTCTCTGGGGCCAACGTCCTGACTTTC. The chain employs TRBV15 and TRBJ2-6; D perhaps matches TRBD1 (6 bases). CDR3 length equals 16 residues. Germline V gives CDR1 LNHNV, CDR2 YYDKDF (reference sequence). V shed 4 bases and J shed 0 bases, with 10 bases lying between them.

This clone was observed many times. The chain has TRBV27 and TRBJ2-7, with D hard to call. This CDR3 is 15 amino acids long. V was trimmed by 3 bases and J by 1 base, leaving 13 bases between them. Germline CDR1 and CDR2: MNHEY and SMNVEV (reference sequence). CDR3 sequence reads: CASSLTLLRSYEQYF. DNA of the CDR3: TGTGCCAGCAGTTTGACGTTGCTCAGGTCCTACGAGCAGTACTTC.

This chain links TRBV7-6 with TRBJ1-4, with no clear D. CDR3 length equals 13 residues. V was shortened by 1 base and J by 3 bases, with 3 bases between the two germline ends. Germline CDR1 reads SGHVS; CDR2 reads FNYEAQ. CDR3 sequence (DNA): TGTGCCAGCAGCTTAGGCGCTAATGAAAAACTGTTTTTT. Translating it yields CASSLGANEKLFF.

This chain connects TRBV5-8 to TRBJ2-7; D is ambiguous. The germline CDR1 and CDR2 sequences are SGHTS and YDEGEE. This CDR3 has 13 amino acids. V was cut by 3 bases and J by 2 bases, with 9 bases left in between. CDR3 residues: CASSSPLPYEQYF. The CDR3 DNA reads as TGTGCCAGCAGCTCTCCTCTTCCCTACGAGCAGTACTTC.

The rearrangement uses TRBV6-1 and TRBJ2-7; 9 nucleotides agree with TRBD1. This CDR3 has 14 amino acids. V shed 7 bases, J shed 5 bases, and the junction held 9 bases outside the gene matches. Germline V gene sequence: CDR1 MNHNS, CDR2 SASEGT. The CDR3: CASTQGQGIHEQYF. The CDR3 DNA reads TGTGCCAGCACTCAGGGACAGGGTATACACGAGCAGTACTTC.

The chain recombines TRBV5-6 with TRBJ1-6; TRBD1 agrees at 8 bases. This CDR3 has 14 residues. Germline assignment: CDR1 SGHDT and CDR2 YYEEEE. V lost 4 bases, J lost 10 bases, and 7 bases stayed unmatched. CDR3 nucleotides: TGTGCCAGCAGCGTGACAGGGGAGCGATCACCCCTCCACTTT. Amino acid sequence: CASSVTGERSPLHF.

The CDR3 DNA is TGTGCCAGCAGCTTAGGAGTTTCAGGGGGCTACACCTTC. The encoded protein is CASSLGVSGGYTF. The chain combines TRBV7-9 with TRBJ1-2; a weak D match, TRBD1 (5 bases). Looked up from germline, CDR1 is SEHNR and CDR2 is FQNEAQ (reference sequence). V shed 1 base and J shed 8 bases, with 11 bases lying between them. The CDR3 covers 13 residues.

This clone was observed a few times. The chain carries TRBV6-1 and TRBJ1-2; a weak D match, TRBD1 (6 bases). CDR3 length: 12 amino acids. The germline gives CDR1 MNHNS, CDR2 SASEGT. Trimming left V 5 bases short and J 7 bases short, with 11 bases between. The CDR3 DNA follows: TGTGCCAGCAGTAAGGGGGGGTTTGGCTACACCTTC. Protein: CASSKGGFGYTF.

The chain has TRBV7-2 and TRBJ2-3, with 12 bases matching TRBD2. After removal of 1 base from V and 3 bases from J, the junction contained 8 bases not matched to a gene. The CDR3 extends over 18 amino acids. CDR1 and CDR2 from the germline V gene are SGHTA and FQGNSA. CDR3 bases: TGTGCCAGCAGCTTAGTGGAGACTAGCGGGGGAAAAACAGATACGCAGTATTTT. Translated: CASSLVETSGGKTDTQYF.

This chain links TRBV20-1 with TRBJ1-2, with D hard to call. The CDR3 is made up of 11 amino acids. In germline, CDR1 is DFQATT, CDR2 SNEGSKA (reference sequence). CDR3 sequence (DNA): TGCAGCCTCGGCCCCCACTATGGCTACACCTTC. This translates into CSLGPHYGYTF.

This chain links TRBV30 with TRBJ1-4; D ambiguous. The ends were cut back, 3 bases at V and 8 bases at J, with 10 bases in the middle. CDR1 is GTSNPN, CDR2 SVGIG, per germline (reference sequence). This CDR3 contains 12 residues. The CDR3, as DNA: TGTGCCTGGAGCGTCTCTCGGGAAAAACTGTTTTTT. Protein: CAWSVSREKLFF.

The CDR3 region is CASSLTGRTGNTIYF. CDR3 sequence (DNA): TGTGCCAGCAGCCTGACAGGGCGAACTGGAAACACCATATATTTT. The chain is built from TRBV7-8 and TRBJ1-3; 7 bases fit TRBD1. After removal of 5 bases from V and 2 bases from J, the junction contained 6 bases not matched to a gene. CDR1 and CDR2 (germline): SGHVS, FQNEAQ. CDR3 size: 15 residues.

This clone was seen a few times. The chain employs TRBV28 and TRBJ1-2; D remains ambiguous. CDR1 MDHEN and CDR2 SYDVKM come from the germline V gene. The CDR3 has 14 residues. V dropped 3 bases and J dropped 5 bases, with 13 bases sitting between them. CDR3 DNA sequence: TGTGCCAGCAGTTTTTCAGCAGGATATTATGGCTACACCTTC. The encoded protein is CASSFSAGYYGYTF.

V usage is TRBV19 and J usage is TRBJ2-1, with D maybe TRBD1 (5 bases). The V gene's germline CDR1 is LNHDA and CDR2 SQIVND (reference sequence). The CDR3 extends over 14 amino acids. V lost 4 bases, J lost 5 bases, and 12 bases lay in between. This CDR3 reads CASSTQGADNEQFF. The CDR3 bases are TGTGCCAGTAGTACCCAAGGGGCCGACAATGAGCAGTTCTTC.

The sample holds many counts of this clone. The rearrangement links TRBV27 to TRBJ2-2, with D unresolved. V gave up 0 bases and J gave up 2 bases, with 10 bases separating them. This CDR3 is 16 amino acids long. Germline lookup yields CDR1 MNHEY and CDR2 SMNVEV (reference sequence). The CDR3 DNA reads as TGTGCCAGCAGTTTATCCTTTGCGTCAAACACCGGGGAGCTGTTTTTT. It yields the protein CASSLSFASNTGELFF.

V is TRBV19 and J is TRBJ2-7, with 7 positions matching TRBD1. The CDR3 spans 13 residues. Germline V lookup: CDR1 LNHDA, CDR2 SQIVND (reference sequence). J was trimmed by 2 bases and V by 7 bases; bases with no gene match: 5. Written as DNA, the CDR3 is TGTGCCAGTAATTCTGGACAGGCCTACGAGCAGTACTTC. This gives the protein CASNSGQAYEQYF. The whole variable domain, filled in from reference TRBV19 and TRBJ2-7, reads DGGITQSPKYLFRKEGQNVTLSCEQNLNHDAMYWYRQDPGQGLRLIYYSQIVNDFQKGDIAEGYSVSREKKESFPLTVTSAQKNPTAFYLCASNSGQAYEQYFGPGTRLTVT.